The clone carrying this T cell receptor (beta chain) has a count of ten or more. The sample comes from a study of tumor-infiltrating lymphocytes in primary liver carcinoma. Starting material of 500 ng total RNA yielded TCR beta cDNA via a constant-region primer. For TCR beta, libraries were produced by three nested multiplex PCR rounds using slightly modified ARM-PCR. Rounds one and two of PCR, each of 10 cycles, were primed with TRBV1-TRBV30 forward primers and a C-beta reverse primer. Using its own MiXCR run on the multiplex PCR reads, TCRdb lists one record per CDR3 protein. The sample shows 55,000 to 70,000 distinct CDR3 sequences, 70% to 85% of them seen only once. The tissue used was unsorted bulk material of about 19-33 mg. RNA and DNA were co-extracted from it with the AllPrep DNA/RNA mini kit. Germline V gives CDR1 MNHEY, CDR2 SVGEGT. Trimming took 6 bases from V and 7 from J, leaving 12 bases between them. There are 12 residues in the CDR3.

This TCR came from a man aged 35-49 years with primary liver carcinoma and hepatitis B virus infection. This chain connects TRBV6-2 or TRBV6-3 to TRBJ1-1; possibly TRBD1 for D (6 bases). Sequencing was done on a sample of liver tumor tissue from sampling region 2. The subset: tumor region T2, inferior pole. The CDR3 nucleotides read TGTGCCAGCAGGGGGAGGGGGGGTGAAGCTTTCTTT. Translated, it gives CASRGRGGEAFF.